Presented here are 24 T cell receptor beta chains from one specimen sequenced in a study of blood T cell repertoires in COVID-19 (dated by TCRdb to about 2020). The library was generated by the immunoSEQ multiplex PCR assay. In TCRdb, the immuneACCESS table is reduced to in-frame sequences with V and J assigned. These tables do not hold every clone; where another copy was compared, an unresolved V gene accounts for under half, and the others remain unexplained. The sample records about 160,000 clones, more than 65% of which are singletons. Clones ranked in the top ten supply around 8% of the sample. Sequencing used peripheral blood. Receptors originate from a woman in her sixties with COVID-19, enrolled during active disease.

This sequence joins TRBV6-6 and TRBJ2-7, with D maybe TRBD2 (5 bases). With 6 bases removed from V and 9 bases from J, the gap between germline ends came to 12 bases. CDR3 length: 11 amino acids. CDR1 is MNHNY and CDR2 is SVGAGI in the germline V gene (reference sequence). Here the CDR3 DNA reads TGTGCCAGCAGCCGGGGTACGGGGCAGTACTTC. Residues: CASSRGTGQYF.

The chain uses TRBV27 and TRBJ2-5; D not resolved. This CDR3 has 15 amino acids. Per the germline V gene, CDR1 is MNHEY and CDR2 is SMNVEV (reference sequence). The V end was cut by 0 bases, the J end by 5 bases, with 13 bases between. This CDR3 is CASSLSWVGGETQYF. DNA for the CDR3: TGTGCCAGCAGTTTATCTTGGGTAGGCGGCGAGACCCAGTACTTC.

The chain recombines TRBV28 with TRBJ2-1; D is perhaps TRBD2 (5 bases). Deletions cut 6 bases from V and 0 bases from J, with 6 bases between. The length of the CDR3 is 13 residues. Germline V gene sequence: CDR1 MDHEN, CDR2 SYDVKM. The CDR3 reads CASRGSSYNEQFF. The DNA of the CDR3 is TGTGCCAGCAGGGGGAGCTCCTACAATGAGCAGTTCTTC.

The chain employs TRBV7-9 and TRBJ1-2; D is uncertain. The CDR3 totals 14 residues. Between the trimmed V and J ends, which lost 5 bases and 2 bases, there was a span of 12 bases. The germline gives CDR1 SEHNR, CDR2 FQNEAQ (reference sequence). In DNA, the CDR3 is TGTGCCAGCAGCCCCGGACGGAGGAACTATGGCTACACCTTC. It codes for CASSPGRRNYGYTF.

The genes are TRBV4-1 and TRBJ1-1, with TRBD1 identical over 7 bases. Germline V gene sequence: CDR1 MGHRA, CDR2 YSYEKL. The V segment lost 2 bases and the J segment 7 bases; nucleotides outside the gene matches: 10. The length of the CDR3 is 15 residues. CDR3 sequence: CASSQLGTASYEAFF. Written as DNA, the CDR3 is TGCGCCAGCAGCCAACTCGGGACAGCTTCCTATGAAGCTTTCTTT.

V usage is TRBV5-6 and J usage is TRBJ2-2; possibly TRBD2 for D (6 bases). This CDR3 region has 16 residues. V was trimmed by 0 bases and J by 1 base, leaving 10 bases between them. Germline lookup yields CDR1 SGHDT and CDR2 YYEEEE. For the CDR3, the DNA is TGTGCCAGCAGCTTGGCGGGACTGGAGAACACCGGGGAGCTGTTTTTT. This gives the protein CASSLAGLENTGELFF.

This clone occurred once. This chain links TRBV4-3 with TRBJ2-1; 9 bases align to TRBD2. V lost 1 base to trimming and J lost 7 bases; unmatched junction nucleotides: 5. CDR3 size: 15 residues. Germline CDR1 and CDR2: LGHNA and YSLEER. CDR3 sequence reads: CASSQVGSGRNEQFF. In nucleotides, the CDR3 is TGCGCCAGCAGCCAAGTGGGTAGCGGGAGAAATGAGCAGTTCTTC.

The chain joins TRBV5-1 to TRBJ2-7, with D possibly matching TRBD2 (6 bases). Between the trimmed V and J ends, which lost 5 bases and 2 bases, there was a span of 17 bases. In germline, CDR1 is SGHRS, CDR2 YFSETQ. The CDR3 runs 15 residues. CDR3 protein: CASRGWGEATYEQYF. DNA of the CDR3: TGCGCCAGCAGAGGGTGGGGGGAGGCCACCTACGAGCAGTACTTC.

This chain connects TRBV6-1 to TRBJ1-4; the D gene is possibly TRBD1 (5 bases). CDR3 size: 18 residues. The V gene lost 1 base and the J gene lost 0 bases, with 15 bases spanning the gap. CDR1 is MNHNS, CDR2 SASEGT, per germline. CDR3 sequence reads: CASSEDPTAETTNEKLFF. CDR3 bases: TGTGCCAGCAGTGAAGATCCGACAGCTGAAACAACTAATGAAAAACTGTTTTTT.

The V gene is TRBV6-1, the J gene TRBJ2-2; D may be TRBD2 (5 bases). Looked up from germline, CDR1 is MNHNS and CDR2 is SASEGT. V lost 2 bases, J lost 0 bases, and 7 bases lay in between. The length of the CDR3 is 15 residues. The CDR3: CASSEPAANTGELFF. CDR3 bases: TGTGCCAGCAGTGAACCAGCGGCGAACACCGGGGAGCTGTTTTTT.

The chain carries TRBV11-3 and TRBJ2-1, with 11 positions matching TRBD2. The CDR3 sequence is 18 residues long. The germline CDR1 and CDR2 sequences are SGHNT and YENEEA. The junction had 17 bases not matched to a gene; V was cut back by 5 bases and J by 8 bases. The CDR3 coding sequence is TGTGCCAGCAGCCTTAAGGCGCTCTTTACTAGCGGGAGTGATGAGCAGTTCTTC. Translating gives CASSLKALFTSGSDEQFF.

V is TRBV5-1 and J is TRBJ1-1; 7 bases align to TRBD1. The CDR3 loop spans 15 amino acids. The V segment lost 4 bases and the J segment 1 base; nucleotides outside the gene matches: 7. Germline V gene sequence: CDR1 SGHRS, CDR2 YFSETQ. Here the CDR3 reads CASSNRQGRNTEAFF. The CDR3 DNA follows: TGCGCCAGCAGCAATCGACAGGGTAGGAACACTGAAGCTTTCTTT.

The rearrangement joins TRBV20-1 to TRBJ2-1; no definite D call. The CDR3 loop spans 10 amino acids. Germline loops: CDR1 DFQATT, CDR2 SNEGSKA (reference sequence). Trimming pared 3 bases from V and 8 bases from J, leaving 5 bases between. As DNA, the CDR3 is TGCAGTGCTAGTTCTGATGAGCAGTTCTTC. As protein: CSASSDEQFF.

V and J are TRBV6-2 or TRBV6-3 and TRBJ2-2; TRBD1 matches at 7 bases. The J segment lost 0 bases and the V segment lost 3 bases, leaving 4 bases of the junction unmatched. The CDR3 is 16 residues long. From germline, CDR1 is MNHEY and CDR2 SVGEGT. The CDR3 region has the DNA TGTGCCAGCAGTTATTCCGGGACAGCGAACACCGGGGAGCTGTTTTTT. This sequence encodes CASSYSGTANTGELFF.

V and J are TRBV5-1 and TRBJ1-1; possibly TRBD1 for D (5 bases). The CDR3 is 15 residues long. Deletions cut 3 bases from V and 3 bases from J, with 15 bases between. Germline-derived CDR1 and CDR2 are SGHRS and YFSETQ. The CDR3 sequence: CASSWLQGGDTEAFF. CDR3 nucleotides: TGCGCCAGCAGCTGGCTCCAGGGAGGGGACACTGAAGCTTTCTTT.

Only a few counts were recorded for this clone. V usage is TRBV7-2 and J usage is TRBJ2-5, with 9 bases identical to TRBD2. J was trimmed by 3 bases and V by 5 bases; bases with no gene match: 4. CDR3 size: 14 residues. CDR1 is SGHTA, CDR2 FQGNSA, per germline. In nucleotides, the CDR3 is TGTGCCAGCAGCGCTAGCGGGAACGAAGAGACCCAGTACTTC. Translated, it gives CASSASGNEETQYF.

This chain uses TRBV19 with TRBJ1-4; 9 bases are shared with TRBD1. CDR3 length: 14 amino acids. The germline gives CDR1 LNHDA, CDR2 SQIVND (reference sequence). The V segment lost 6 bases and the J segment 7 bases; nucleotides outside the gene matches: 6. The CDR3 spells CASRTGQGGEKLFF. The CDR3 coding sequence is TGTGCCAGTAGAACGGGACAGGGAGGTGAAAAACTGTTTTTT.

J is TRBJ2-1 and V is TRBV27; 11 positions match TRBD1. CDR1 and CDR2 from the germline V gene are MNHEY and SMNVEV (reference sequence). This CDR3 is 17 amino acids long. The V and J ends lost 6 bases and 1 base, in that order; junction bases with no gene match: 8. CDR3 bases: TGTGCCAGCAGGGGGACAGGGGGTGCGCGGTCCTACAATGAGCAGTTCTTC. Protein product: CASRGTGGARSYNEQFF.

The V call is TRBV7-2, the J call TRBJ2-5, with 10 positions matching TRBD1. V dropped 4 bases and J dropped 1; count of bases not matched to a gene: 6. CDR1 and CDR2 from the germline V gene are SGHTA and FQGNSA. The CDR3 runs to 16 residues. In DNA, the CDR3 is TGTGCCAGCAGCTCGGGACAGGGGAAGCTCCAAGAGACCCAGTACTTC. Translated, it gives CASSSGQGKLQETQYF.

The chain couples TRBV5-6 to TRBJ1-3; the D is unclear. The CDR3 covers 15 residues. The germline V and J ends were trimmed by 3 bases and 4 bases, with 14 bases remaining between them. Germline-derived CDR1 and CDR2 are SGHDT and YYEEEE. DNA for the CDR3: TGTGCCAGCAGCTCCCCGAATTTCGGGGGAAACACCATATATTTT. This sequence encodes CASSSPNFGGNTIYF.

This chain links TRBV2 with TRBJ2-3; 8 bases line up with TRBD2. The CDR3 consists of 15 residues. The junction had 3 bases not matched to a gene; V was cut back by 2 bases and J by 2 bases. The V gene's germline CDR1 is SNHLY and CDR2 FYNNEI. The CDR3 DNA reads as TGTGCCAGCAGTGAACTAGCGGGTTTCACAGATACGCAGTATTTT. It encodes CASSELAGFTDTQYF.

V gene TRBV19 combines with J gene TRBJ2-1, with 11 bases fitting TRBD2. The germline V gene has CDR1 LNHDA and CDR2 SQIVND (reference sequence). There are 20 residues in the CDR3. V shed 6 bases and J 2 bases; nucleotides not matched to a gene: 18. The CDR3: CASSNYPELAGGPTYNEQFF. Written as DNA, the CDR3 is TGTGCCAGTAGCAATTATCCGGAGCTAGCGGGGGGACCCACCTACAATGAGCAGTTCTTC.

This chain uses TRBV5-6 with TRBJ2-5, with TRBD1 matching over 7 bases. This CDR3 is 15 amino acids long. Looked up from germline, CDR1 is SGHDT and CDR2 is YYEEEE. V trimming: 4 bases; J trimming: 4 bases; junction bases outside the gene matches: 10. The CDR3 DNA sequence: TGTGCCAGCAGCGCCGCGCGACAGGGTCGAGAGACCCAGTACTTC. Translated, it gives CASSAARQGRETQYF.

The chain couples TRBV28 to TRBJ2-7, with TRBD2 matching 11 bases. The V gene end was trimmed by 2 bases and the J gene end by 4 bases; junction bases not matched to a gene: 4. The CDR3 totals 15 residues. CDR1 is MDHEN, CDR2 SYDVKM, per germline. The chain's CDR3 is CASSLELAGVYEQYF. The DNA of the CDR3 is TGTGCCAGCAGTTTAGAACTAGCGGGAGTTTACGAGCAGTACTTC.